The 10 T cell receptor beta chains given below trace back to one sample, sequenced in a study of blood T cell repertoires in COVID-19. Here immunoSEQ multiplex PCR was the method, and the copy in TCRdb shows in-frame clones only, minus some. The sample records about 220,000 clones, under 90% being singletons. Sequencing was carried out using PBMCs or T cells enriched from blood (not recorded which). These TCRs come from a woman in her sixties who had recovered from COVID-19.

The CDR3 nucleotides read TGTGCCAGCAGTTACGGGACAATCAATCAGCCCCAGCATTTT. This codes for CASSYGTINQPQHF. This chain uses TRBV6-2 or TRBV6-3 with TRBJ1-5, with D perhaps TRBD1 (6 bases). The CDR3 runs to 14 residues. The V end was cut by 2 bases, the J end by 3 bases, with 8 bases between. Germline V gene lookup returns CDR1 MNHEY and CDR2 SVGEGT.

The V call is TRBV18, the J call TRBJ2-7; 8 bases are a match to TRBD2. CDR1 and CDR2 (germline): KGHSH, LQKENI. V gave up 10 bases and J gave up 3 bases; unmatched junction bases: 5. The length of the CDR3 is 12 residues. In DNA, the CDR3 is TGTGCCACCGAGGGACTAGGCTACGAGCAGTACTTC. Its translation: CATEGLGYEQYF.

This clone showed up just once. At the DNA level, this CDR3 is encoded by other sequences in the same sample as well. This rearrangement joins TRBV5-1 to TRBJ2-3; the match to TRBD2 covers 13 bases. J gave up 0 bases and V 0 bases, and 1 base lay outside the gene matches. Germline assignment: CDR1 SGHRS and CDR2 YFSETQ. The CDR3 is 17 amino acids. The CDR3, as DNA: TGCGCCAGCAGCTTGGGACTAGCGGGGGGTAGCACAGATACGCAGTATTTT. Residues: CASSLGLAGGSTDTQYF.

V is TRBV6-5 and J is TRBJ1-2, with 7 bases that match TRBD1. In germline, CDR1 is MNHEY, CDR2 SVGAGI. This CDR3 region has 13 residues. Unmatched junction bases numbered 4, after V lost 5 bases and J lost 4 bases. The DNA for the CDR3 is TGTGCCAGCAGTACAGGGGAAGGCTATGGCTACACCTTC. The encoded protein is CASSTGEGYGYTF.

The rearrangement joins TRBV5-8 to TRBJ2-2, with TRBD2 matching 11 bases. The V segment lost 6 bases and the J segment 1 base; nucleotides outside the gene matches: 8. The length of the CDR3 is 17 residues. Germline V gene sequence: CDR1 SGHTS, CDR2 YDEGEE. The DNA of the CDR3 is TGTGCCAGCACCATCCTGGGGACTAGCGGGAACACCGGGGAGCTGTTTTTT. Translating it yields CASTILGTSGNTGELFF.

The chain couples TRBV5-4 to TRBJ2-1; 8 bases align to TRBD2. The V gene's germline CDR1 is SGHNT and CDR2 YYREEE (reference sequence). J lost 7 bases, V lost 0 bases, and 9 bases had no gene match. The CDR3 loop spans 16 amino acids. CDR3 sequence (DNA): TGTGCCAGCAGCTTGGCCGGGACTAGTAGTCCGAATGAGCAGTTCTTC. It translates to CASSLAGTSSPNEQFF.

The V call is TRBV6-5, the J call TRBJ1-3; no reliable D call. The CDR3 covers 15 residues. Germline V CDR1 and CDR2: MNHEY, SVGAGI. V lost 4 bases to trimming and J lost 1 base, with 11 bases between them. The DNA of the CDR3 is TGTGCCAGCAGTTCTCACCTAGCATCTGGAAACACCATATATTTT. Translated: CASSSHLASGNTIYF.

The genes are TRBV7-9 and TRBJ2-7; no reliable D call. Germline V gene lookup returns CDR1 SEHNR and CDR2 FQNEAQ (reference sequence). The CDR3 sequence is 14 residues long. Trimming stripped 0 bases from V and 2 bases from J, with 8 bases between. The CDR3 region is CASSLARVPYEQYF. The CDR3 region has the DNA TGTGCCAGCAGCTTAGCGCGAGTGCCCTACGAGCAGTACTTC.

The chain recombines TRBV7-2 with TRBJ1-5; D is perhaps TRBD1 (6 bases). Germline lookup yields CDR1 SGHTA and CDR2 FQGNSA. V lost 2 bases to trimming and J lost 4 bases, with 15 bases between them. The CDR3 covers 16 residues. The CDR3, as DNA: TGTGCCAGCAGCTTAAAGAGTTCTAGGGGGAATCAGCCCCAGCATTTT. Translated, it gives CASSLKSSRGNQPQHF. Full variable domain (missing parts from reference TRBV7-2 and TRBJ1-5): GAGVSQSPSNKVTEKGKDVELRCDPISGHTALYWYRQSLGQGLEFLIYFQGNSAPDKSGLPSDRFSAERTGGSVSTLTIQRTQQEDSAVYLCASSLKSSRGNQPQHFGDGTRLSIL.

This clone came up a few times. The chain couples TRBV2 to TRBJ1-3, with D unclear. Germline assignment: CDR1 SNHLY and CDR2 FYNNEI. The CDR3 covers 16 residues. V was clipped by 5 bases and J by 0 bases, with 14 bases between them. CDR3 amino acids: CASSFRRADSGNTIYF. In DNA form, the CDR3 reads TGTGCCAGCAGTTTCAGGCGCGCCGACTCTGGAAACACCATATATTTT.